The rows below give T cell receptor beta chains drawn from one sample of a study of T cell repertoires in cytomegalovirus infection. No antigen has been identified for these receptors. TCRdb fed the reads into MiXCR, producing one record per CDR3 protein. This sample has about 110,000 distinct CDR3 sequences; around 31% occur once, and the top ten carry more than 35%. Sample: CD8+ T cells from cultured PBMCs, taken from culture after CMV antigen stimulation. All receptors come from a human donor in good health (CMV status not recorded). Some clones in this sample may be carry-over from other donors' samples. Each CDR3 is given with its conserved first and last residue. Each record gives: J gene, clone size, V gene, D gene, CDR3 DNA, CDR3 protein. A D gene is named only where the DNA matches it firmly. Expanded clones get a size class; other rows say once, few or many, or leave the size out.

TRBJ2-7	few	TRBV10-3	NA	TGTGCCATCAGTGAGCCAGGGGACGGCGTCGAGCAGTACTTC	CAISEPGDGVEQYF
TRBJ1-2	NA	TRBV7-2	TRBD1	TGTGCCAGCAGCAAGCCTGAGACAGGGACTCGCGGCTACACCTTC	CASSKPETGTRGYTF
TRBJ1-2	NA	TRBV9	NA	TGTGCCAGCAGCGGATTGAGGGTTTATGGCTACACCTTC	CASSGLRVYGYTF
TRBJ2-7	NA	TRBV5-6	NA	TGTGCCAGCAGCTTGGCCGGCAGGGCCTACGAGCAGTACTTC	CASSLAGRAYEQYF
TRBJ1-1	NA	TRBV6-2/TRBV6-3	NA	TGTGCCAGCAGTTACCGGACGGTTCGCACTGAAGCTTTCTTT	CASSYRTVRTEAFF
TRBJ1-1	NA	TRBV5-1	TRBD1	TGCGCCAGCAGTTATGACAGGGCGAACACTGAAGCTTTCTTT	CASSYDRANTEAFF
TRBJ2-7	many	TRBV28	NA	TGTGCCAGCAGTACCCTCGACCGCAGCGGTGAGCAGTACTTC	CASSTLDRSGEQYF
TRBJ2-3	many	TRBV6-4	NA	TGTGCCAGCAGCGACTCCGCAGGTCGTACGCAGTATTTT	CASSDSAGRTQYF
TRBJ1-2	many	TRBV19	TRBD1	TGTGCCAGTAGTCCGACGGGATTTCGGGACAGCGAAATAGCTAACTATGGCTACACCTTC	CASSPTGFRDSEIANYGYTF
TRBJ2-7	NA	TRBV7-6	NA	TGTGCCAGCAGCTCCGAGGGGGGGGGGCCGTACGAGCAGTACTTC	CASSSEGGGPYEQYF
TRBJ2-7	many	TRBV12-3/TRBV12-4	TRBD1	TGTGCCAGCAGTTTGTTGACGGAGATACGGGACAGTGGCGCCCACGAGCAGTACTTC	CASSLLTEIRDSGAHEQYF
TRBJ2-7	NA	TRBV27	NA	TGTGCCAGCAGTACTATACCCCCAAACAGATACGAGCAGTACTTC	CASSTIPPNRYEQYF
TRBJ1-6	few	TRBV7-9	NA	TGTGCCAGCAGCTTAGCGGGCTGGCAGGGAGGTTCACCCCTCCACTTT	CASSLAGWQGGSPLHF
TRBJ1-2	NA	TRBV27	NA	TGTGCCAGCGGGCTACTTTGGACGGAACCTTATGGCTACACCTTC	CASGLLWTEPYGYTF
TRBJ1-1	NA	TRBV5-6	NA	TGTGCCAGCAGCCCGGGGGTCTCGGGGAACACTGAAGCTTTCTTT	CASSPGVSGNTEAFF
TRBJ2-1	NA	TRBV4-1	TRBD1	TGTGCCAGCAGCCAAGATCGGACAGGGGCGTACGTCCCCAGCAATGAGCAGTTCTTC	CASSQDRTGAYVPSNEQFF
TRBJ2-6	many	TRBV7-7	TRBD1	TGTGCTAGCAGCCCTCGGACAGGAGGGGCCAACGTCCTGACTTTC	CASSPRTGGANVLTF
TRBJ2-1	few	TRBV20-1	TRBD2	TGCAGTGCTCCGGGACTAGCGGGGGCCTGGGGGGGGGATGAGCAGTTCTTC	CSAPGLAGAWGGDEQFF
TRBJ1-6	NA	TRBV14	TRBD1	TGTGCCAGCAGCCAAGATGTAAGACAGGGGGGTTATAATTCACCCCTCCACTTT	CASSQDVRQGGYNSPLHF
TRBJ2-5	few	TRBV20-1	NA	TGCAGTGCAAAGCTGGTGGCCGGGGTTCAGTCGAGCCAAGAGACCCAGTACTTC	CSAKLVAGVQSSQETQYF
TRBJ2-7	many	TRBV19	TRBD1	TGTGCCAGTAGTCGACAGGGTAAGCCCTACGAGCAGTACTTC	CASSRQGKPYEQYF
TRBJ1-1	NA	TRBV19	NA	TGTGCCAGTAGTGCCCTGGGTGGGTTCATGAACACTGAAGCTTTCTTT	CASSALGGFMNTEAFF
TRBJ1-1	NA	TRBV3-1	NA	TGTGCCAGCAGCCAAGATTTAACTGAAGCTTTCTTT	CASSQDLTEAFF
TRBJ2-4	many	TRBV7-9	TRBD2	TGTGCCAGCAGTGGGGTGGGTCTAGCGGAAAACATTCAGTACTTC	CASSGVGLAENIQYF
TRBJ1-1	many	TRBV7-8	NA	TGTGCCAGCAGCTTAGAACCGGGGATGAACACTGAAGCTTTCTTT	CASSLEPGMNTEAFF
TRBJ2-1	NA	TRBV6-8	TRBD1	TGTGCCAGCAGTTACTCGACGTTGGACAGGGATTGTATCTTC	CASSYSTLDRDCIF
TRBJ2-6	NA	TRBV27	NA	TGTGCCAGCAGTTTATCGCTCCGCTCTGGGGCCAACGTCCTGACTTTC	CASSLSLRSGANVLTF
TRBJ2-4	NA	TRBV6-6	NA	TGTGCCAGCAGTGCCGCCCCGACAGAAGCCAAAAACATTCAGTACTTC	CASSAAPTEAKNIQYF
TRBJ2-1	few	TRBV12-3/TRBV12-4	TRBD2	TGTGCCAGCAGGCCGACTAGCGGGGGGATTAATGAGCAGTTCTTC	CASRPTSGGINEQFF
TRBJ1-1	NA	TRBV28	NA	TGTGCCAGCAGTTTAGAGGTTGGGGTGGACACTGAAGCTTTCTTT	CASSLEVGVDTEAFF
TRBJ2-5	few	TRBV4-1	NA	TGCGCCAGCAGCGTACCAGGGGTTCGTGAAGAGACCCAGTACTTC	CASSVPGVREETQYF
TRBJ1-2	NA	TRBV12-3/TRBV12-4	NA	TGTGCCAGCAGTTTCGGCAGCTATGGCTACACCTTC	CASSFGSYGYTF
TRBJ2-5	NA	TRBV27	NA	TGTGCCAGCAGTTCCCTAAGACACGGGACCCAGTACTTC	CASSSLRHGTQYF
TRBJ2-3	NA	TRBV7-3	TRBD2	TGTGCCAGCAGCTCTTACCCGACTAGCGGACTTAGCACAGATACGCAGTATTTT	CASSSYPTSGLSTDTQYF
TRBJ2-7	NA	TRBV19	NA	TGTGCCAGTAGTAAGCGGGACAGCTCCTACGAGCAGTACTTC	CASSKRDSSYEQYF
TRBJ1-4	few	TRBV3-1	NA	TGTGCCAGCAGCCCCACCATGGCGGGGTTAGGAGAAAAACTGTTTTTT	CASSPTMAGLGEKLFF
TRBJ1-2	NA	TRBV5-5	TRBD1	TGTGCCAGCAGCACCGGGACAGCCGCTAACTATGGCTACACCTTC	CASSTGTAANYGYTF
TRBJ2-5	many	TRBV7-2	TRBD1	TGTGCCAGCAGCTCTAGGACAGGTCTAGGGGAGACCCAGTACTTC	CASSSRTGLGETQYF
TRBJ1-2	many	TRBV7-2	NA	TGTGCCAGCAGCCCCGGACAGTGGGACTATGGCTACACCTTC	CASSPGQWDYGYTF
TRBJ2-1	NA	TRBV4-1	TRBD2	TGCGCCAGCAGGTCGGGACTAGCTGTCTACAATGAGCAGTTCTTC	CASRSGLAVYNEQFF
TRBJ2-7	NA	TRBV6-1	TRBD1	TGTGCCAGCAGTAGGACAGGATACTACGAGCAGTACTTC	CASSRTGYYEQYF
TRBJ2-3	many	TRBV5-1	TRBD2	TGCGCCAGCAGCTTTTGGACTAGCGGGGCCTACACAGATACGCAGTATTTT	CASSFWTSGAYTDTQYF
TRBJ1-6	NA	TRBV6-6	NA	TGTGCCAGCACTTCCTCCTTCTCTGTAAATTCACCCCTCCACTTT	CASTSSFSVNSPLHF
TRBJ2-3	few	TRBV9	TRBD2	TGTGCCAGCAGCGTGGGGGGGGACACAGATACGCAGTATTTT	CASSVGGDTDTQYF
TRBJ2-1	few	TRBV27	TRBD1	TGTGCCAGCAGTTTAATAGGGACAGGGAACAATGAGCAGTTCTTC	CASSLIGTGNNEQFF
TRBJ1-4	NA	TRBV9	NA	TGTGCCAGCAGCGTAGACGGAATCCAAGAAAAACTGTTTTTT	CASSVDGIQEKLFF